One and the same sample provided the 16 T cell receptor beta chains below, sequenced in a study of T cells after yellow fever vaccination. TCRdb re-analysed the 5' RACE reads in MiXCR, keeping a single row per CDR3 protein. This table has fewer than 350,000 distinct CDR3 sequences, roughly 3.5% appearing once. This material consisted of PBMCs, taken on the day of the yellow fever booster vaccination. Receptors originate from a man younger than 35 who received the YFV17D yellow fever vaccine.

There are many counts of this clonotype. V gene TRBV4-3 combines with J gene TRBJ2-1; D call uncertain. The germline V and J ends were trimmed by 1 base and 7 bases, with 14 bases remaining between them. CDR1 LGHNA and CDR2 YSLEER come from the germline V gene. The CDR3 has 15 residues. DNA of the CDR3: TGCGCCAGCAGCCAAGCGGCGACCACGTGGAATGAGCAGTTCTTC. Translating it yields CASSQAATTWNEQFF.

CDR3 loop: CASSLAGGWSTEAFF. As DNA, the CDR3 is TGCGCCAGCAGCTTGGCAGGGGGCTGGAGTACTGAAGCTTTCTTT. The V gene is TRBV5-1, the J gene TRBJ1-1, with 8 bases matching TRBD1. Looked up from germline, CDR1 is SGHRS and CDR2 is YFSETQ. The length of the CDR3 is 15 residues. The junction had 6 bases not matched to a gene; V was cut back by 0 bases and J by 5 bases.

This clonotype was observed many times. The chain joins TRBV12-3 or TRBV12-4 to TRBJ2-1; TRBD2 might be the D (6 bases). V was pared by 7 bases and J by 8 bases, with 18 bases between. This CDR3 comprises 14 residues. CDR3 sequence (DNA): TGTGCCAGCACCCTTCGGGGGACCGGCGATGAGCAGTTCTTC. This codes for CASTLRGTGDEQFF.

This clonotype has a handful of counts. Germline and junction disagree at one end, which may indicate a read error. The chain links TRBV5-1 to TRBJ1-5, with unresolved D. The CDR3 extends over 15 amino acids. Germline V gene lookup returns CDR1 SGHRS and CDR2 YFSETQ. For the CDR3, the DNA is TGCGCCAGCAGTTTGGAGGGTCCGGGCAATCAGCCCCAGCATTTT. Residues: CASSLEGPGNQPQHF.

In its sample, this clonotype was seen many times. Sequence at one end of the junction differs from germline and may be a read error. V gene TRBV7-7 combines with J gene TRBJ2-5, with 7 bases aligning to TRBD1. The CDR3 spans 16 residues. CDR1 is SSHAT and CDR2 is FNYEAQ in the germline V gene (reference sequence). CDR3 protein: CASSLSPRDSQETQYF. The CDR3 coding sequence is TGTGCTAGCAGCTTATCTCCGAGGGACAGCCAAGAGACCCAGTACTTC.

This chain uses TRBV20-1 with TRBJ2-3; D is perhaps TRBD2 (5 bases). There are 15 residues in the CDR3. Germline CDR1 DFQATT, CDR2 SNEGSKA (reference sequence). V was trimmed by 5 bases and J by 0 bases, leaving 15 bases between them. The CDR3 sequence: CSALRATASTDTQYF. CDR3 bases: TGCAGTGCTTTGCGGGCGACCGCTAGCACAGATACGCAGTATTTT.

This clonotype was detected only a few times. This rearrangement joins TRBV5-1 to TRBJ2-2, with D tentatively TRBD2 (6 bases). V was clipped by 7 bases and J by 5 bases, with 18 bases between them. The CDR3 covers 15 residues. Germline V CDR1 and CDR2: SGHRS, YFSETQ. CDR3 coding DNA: TGCGCCAGCCGTAACACAATTGGGGGGACCGGGGAGCTGTTTTTT. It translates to CASRNTIGGTGELFF.

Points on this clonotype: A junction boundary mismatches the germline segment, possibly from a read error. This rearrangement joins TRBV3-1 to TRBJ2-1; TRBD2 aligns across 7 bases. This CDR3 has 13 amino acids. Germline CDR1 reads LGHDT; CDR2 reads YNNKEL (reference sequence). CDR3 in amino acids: CASRGAGFNEHFF. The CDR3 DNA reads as TGTGCCAGCAGGGGAGCGGGGTTCAATGAGCATTTCTTC.

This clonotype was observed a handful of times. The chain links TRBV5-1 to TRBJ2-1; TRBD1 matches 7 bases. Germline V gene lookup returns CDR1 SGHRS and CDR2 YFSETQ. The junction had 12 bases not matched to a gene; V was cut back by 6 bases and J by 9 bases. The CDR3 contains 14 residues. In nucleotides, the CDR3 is TGCGCCAGCAACCTACAGGGGCCGTCTGGTGAGCAGTTCTTC. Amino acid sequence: CASNLQGPSGEQFF.

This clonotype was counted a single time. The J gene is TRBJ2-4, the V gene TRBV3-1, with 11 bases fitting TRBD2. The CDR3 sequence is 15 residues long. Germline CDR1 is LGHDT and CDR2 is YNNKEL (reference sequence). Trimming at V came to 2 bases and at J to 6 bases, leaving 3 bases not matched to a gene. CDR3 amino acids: CASSQPTSGVNIQYF. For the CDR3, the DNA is TGTGCCAGCAGCCAACCGACTAGCGGGGTAAACATTCAGTACTTC.

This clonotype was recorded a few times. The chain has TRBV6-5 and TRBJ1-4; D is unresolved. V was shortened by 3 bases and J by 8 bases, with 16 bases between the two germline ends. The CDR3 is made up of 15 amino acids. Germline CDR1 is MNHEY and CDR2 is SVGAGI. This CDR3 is CASSYNPVSMEKLFF. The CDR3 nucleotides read TGTGCCAGCAGTTATAACCCCGTTAGCATGGAAAAACTGTTTTTT.

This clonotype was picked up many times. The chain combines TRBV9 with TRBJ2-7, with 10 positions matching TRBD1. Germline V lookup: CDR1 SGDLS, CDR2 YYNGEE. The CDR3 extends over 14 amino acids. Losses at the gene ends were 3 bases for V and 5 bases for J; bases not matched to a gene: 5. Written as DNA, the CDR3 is TGTGCCAGCAGCGCCCGGGACAGGGGCCACGAGCAGTACTTC. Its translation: CASSARDRGHEQYF.

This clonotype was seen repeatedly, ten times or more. The DNA for the CDR3 is TGTGCCAGCAGTTTCGCCCCGACCCAGAAGCAGTTCTTC. This translates into CASSFAPTQKQFF. The V gene is TRBV27, the J gene TRBJ2-1; D not certain. The CDR3 covers 13 residues. Germline V gene lookup returns CDR1 MNHEY and CDR2 SMNVEV (reference sequence). The V end was cut by 3 bases, the J end by 11 bases, with 14 bases between.

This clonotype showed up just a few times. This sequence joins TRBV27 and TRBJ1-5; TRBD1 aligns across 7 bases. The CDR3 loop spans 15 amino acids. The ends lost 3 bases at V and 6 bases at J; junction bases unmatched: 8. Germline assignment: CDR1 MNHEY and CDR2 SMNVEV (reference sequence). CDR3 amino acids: CASSLFSTGTQPQHF. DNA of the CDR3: TGTGCCAGCAGTTTGTTTTCGACAGGGACTCAGCCCCAGCATTTT.

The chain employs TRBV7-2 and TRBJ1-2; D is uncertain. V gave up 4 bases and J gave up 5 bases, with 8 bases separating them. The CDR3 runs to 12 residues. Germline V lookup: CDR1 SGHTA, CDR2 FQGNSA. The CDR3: CASSSPQYGYTF. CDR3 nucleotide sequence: TGTGCCAGCAGCTCTCCACAGTATGGCTACACCTTC.

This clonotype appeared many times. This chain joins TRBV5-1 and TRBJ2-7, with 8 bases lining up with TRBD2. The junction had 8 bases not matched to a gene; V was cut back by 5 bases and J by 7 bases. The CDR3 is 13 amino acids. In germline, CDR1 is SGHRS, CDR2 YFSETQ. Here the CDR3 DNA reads TGCGCCAGCAGACGCGGGACGGGAGGGGAGCAGTACTTC. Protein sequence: CASRRGTGGEQYF.